These T cell receptor beta chains were read from a single sample in a study of immune evolution from preneoplasia to lung adenocarcinoma. Profiling relied on immunoSEQ multiplex PCR, and the TCRdb table lists in-frame clones only, not all of them. This sample has 6,000 to 8,500 clones, with approximately 85% found just once. The source material was FFPE minimally invasive lung adenocarcinoma tissue. Receptors originate from a person aged 80 or over with lung adenocarcinoma. Each CDR3 is given with its conserved first and last residue. The D gene is left open where the match is weak. Rows give clone size only sometimes, using once, few, many, or a class for an expanded clone.

d_gene	j_gene	v_gene	abundance	CDR3aa	CDR3nt
.	TRBJ2-7	TRBV5-4	.	CASSLVGISYEQYF	TGTGCCAGCAGCTTGGTCGGCATCTCCTACGAGCAGTACTTC
TRBD2	TRBJ2-1	TRBV18	.	CASSQTSGGSLNEQFF	TGTGCCAGCTCCCAAACTAGCGGGGGTTCCCTAAATGAGCAGTTCTTC
TRBD2	TRBJ2-3	TRBV5-6	.	CASNPGLGTDTQYF	TGTGCCAGCAACCCGGGACTAGGAACTGATACGCAGTATTTT
.	TRBJ2-2	TRBV4-1	.	CASSQEDRSPTGDTGELFF	TGCGCCAGCAGCCAAGAAGACAGGAGCCCTACTGGAGACACCGGGGAGCTGTTTTTT
.	TRBJ2-7	TRBV4-1	.	CASSQGGGYEQYF	TGCGCCAGCAGCCAAGGGGGAGGTTACGAGCAGTACTTC
TRBD1	TRBJ1-2	TRBV15	.	CATSRLRGLGYTF	TGTGCCACCAGCAGACTGAGGGGGCTTGGCTACACCTTC
.	TRBJ2-7	TRBV5-6	.	CASSLAYPSYEQYF	TGTGCCAGCAGCTTGGCGTACCCATCCTACGAGCAGTACTTC
.	TRBJ1-5	TRBV6-1	.	CASSEQSNQPQHF	TGTGCCAGCAGTGAACAGAGCAATCAGCCCCAGCATTTT
TRBD1	TRBJ1-2	TRBV4-1	.	CASSLGGQGARGYTF	TGCGCCAGCAGCCTTGGGGGACAGGGGGCGAGGGGCTACACCTTC
.	TRBJ2-6	TRBV4-2	few	CASSQDLSSGANVLTF	TGTGCCAGCAGCCAAGATCTGAGCTCTGGGGCCAACGTCCTGACTTTC
TRBD1	TRBJ1-2	TRBV29-1	.	CSVDEKGAMGGYTF	TGCAGCGTTGACGAAAAGGGGGCGATGGGGGGCTACACCTTC
TRBD2	TRBJ2-7	TRBV5-6	.	CASSPGLAGTLEQYF	TGTGCCAGCAGCCCGGGACTAGCGGGGACTCTCGAGCAGTACTTC
TRBD1	TRBJ1-1	TRBV4-1	.	CASSLTGGASMNTEAFF	TGCGCCAGCAGCCTGACAGGGGGCGCCTCTATGAACACTGAAGCTTTCTTT
.	TRBJ2-5	TRBV18	.	CASSPPSGQQVGQETQYF	TGTGCCAGCTCACCACCTTCGGGGCAGCAAGTTGGGCAAGAGACCCAGTACTTC
.	TRBJ2-7	TRBV30	.	CAFSGNYEQYF	TGTGCCTTTTCCGGGAACTACGAGCAGTACTTC
.	TRBJ1-2	TRBV28	.	CASSSDSYGYTF	TGTGCCAGCAGTTCGGACAGCTATGGCTACACCTTC
TRBD1	TRBJ2-7	TRBV5-4	.	CASSLLGGHEQYF	TGTGCCAGCAGCTTATTAGGGGGCCACGAGCAGTACTTC
TRBD2	TRBJ2-1	TRBV7-9	.	CASGSLPGLAGGYNEQFF	TGTGCCAGCGGCTCTCTCCCGGGACTAGCGGGAGGGTACAATGAGCAGTTCTTC
TRBD1	TRBJ2-5	TRBV29-1	few	CSGGQGSETQYF	TGCAGCGGCGGACAGGGTTCAGAGACCCAGTACTTC
.	TRBJ2-7	TRBV5-1	.	CASSLEVGSYEQYF	TGCGCCAGCAGCTTGGAGGTCGGATCCTACGAGCAGTACTTC
.	TRBJ1-1	TRBV5-1	.	CASSLRPADTEAFF	TGCGCCAGCAGCTTGAGACCGGCAGACACTGAAGCTTTCTTT
TRBD1	TRBJ2-7	TRBV4-1	.	CASSQVGTGLYEQYF	TGCGCCAGCAGCCAAGTCGGGACAGGGCTCTACGAGCAGTACTTC
.	TRBJ2-7	TRBV29-1	.	CSVEVVEQGNEQYF	TGCAGCGTTGAAGTTGTGGAGCAAGGTAACGAGCAGTACTTC
.	TRBJ1-4	TRBV13	.	CASTPTAAAEKLFF	TGTGCCAGCACCCCTACGGCAGCAGCTGAAAAACTGTTTTTT
TRBD1	TRBJ2-6	TRBV7-2	.	CASSPAGTGGSGANVLTF	TGTGCCAGCAGCCCTGCCGGGACAGGGGGTTCTGGGGCCAACGTCCTGACTTTC
.	TRBJ1-2	TRBV28	.	CASSFFKYGYTF	TGTGCCAGCAGTTTTTTCAAATATGGCTACACCTTC
.	TRBJ1-6	TRBV11-2	.	CASSMRSSPLHF	TGTGCCAGCAGCATGAGAAGTTCACCCCTCCACTTT
.	TRBJ1-1	TRBV30	.	CAWSVGAMNTEAFF	TGTGCCTGGAGTGTAGGGGCAATGAACACTGAAGCTTTCTTT
.	TRBJ1-3	TRBV28	.	CASRQGPSSGNTIYF	TGTGCCAGCAGACAAGGCCCTAGCTCTGGAAACACCATATATTTT
.	TRBJ2-3	TRBV7-2	.	CASSLEPDSTDTQYF	TGTGCCAGCAGCTTAGAACCGGACAGCACAGATACGCAGTATTTT
.	TRBJ2-7	TRBV28	.	CASRDGSSYEQYF	TGTGCCAGCAGGGACGGGAGCTCCTACGAGCAGTACTTC
.	TRBJ2-1	TRBV29-1	.	CSVGTTWGEQFF	TGCAGCGTGGGGACCACGTGGGGGGAGCAGTTCTTC
TRBD1	TRBJ1-1	TRBV5-1	few	CASSPGQGLNTEAFF	TGCGCCAGCAGCCCAGGACAGGGCTTGAACACTGAAGCTTTCTTT
.	TRBJ1-4	TRBV7-9	.	CASSFQGAHNEKLFF	TGTGCCAGCAGCTTTCAGGGAGCCCATAATGAAAAACTGTTTTTT
TRBD2	TRBJ2-7	TRBV6-4	once	CASSEPRLAENYEQYF	TGTGCCAGCAGCGAACCCCGACTAGCGGAAAACTACGAGCAGTACTTC
TRBD1	TRBJ1-1	TRBV5-1	.	CASSPTGDTEAFF	TGCGCCAGCAGCCCGACAGGGGACACTGAAGCTTTCTTT
TRBD1	TRBJ1-2	TRBV28	.	CASTKPPGQGNGYTF	TGTGCCAGCACCAAACCCCCGGGACAGGGTAATGGCTACACCTTC
.	TRBJ2-3	TRBV14	.	CASSQDLPQGGADTQYF	TGTGCCAGCAGCCAAGATCTGCCGCAGGGAGGAGCAGATACGCAGTATTTT
.	TRBJ2-3	TRBV11-3	.	CASSLDPVSTDTQYF	TGTGCCAGCAGCTTAGATCCCGTAAGCACAGATACGCAGTATTTT
.	TRBJ2-4	TRBV4-2	.	CASSQDGLAKNIQYF	TGTGCCAGCAGCCAAGATGGGTTAGCCAAAAACATTCAGTACTTC
.	TRBJ1-1	TRBV18	.	CASSPPRGGGTEAFF	TGTGCCAGCTCACCACCGAGGGGCGGGGGGACTGAAGCTTTCTTT
TRBD1	TRBJ2-5	TRBV5-1	.	CASSSATGYETQYF	TGCGCCAGCAGCTCCGCGACAGGGTACGAGACCCAGTACTTC
.	TRBJ1-1	TRBV28	.	CASTLINTEAFF	TGTGCCAGCACCTTGATTAACACTGAAGCTTTCTTT
.	TRBJ1-2	TRBV28	.	CASRKNGYTF	TGTGCCAGCCGGAAGAATGGCTACACCTTC
.	TRBJ1-4	TRBV19	.	CASSMGEPTTNKKLFF	TGTGCCAGTAGTATGGGGGAACCCACAACTAATAAAAAACTGTTTTTT
.	TRBJ2-1	TRBV5-4	.	CASSPGQNEQFF	TGTGCCAGCAGCCCGGGGCAAAATGAGCAGTTCTTC
TRBD2	TRBJ2-1	TRBV4-2	.	CASSQDGASGRNEQFF	TGTGCCAGCAGCCAAGACGGGGCTAGCGGGAGGAATGAGCAGTTCTTC